One T cell receptor (beta chain) is described in this entry. This clone has just one count. The clone's antigen remains unknown. The input lacks base qualities; no much larger clone sits a single base away. TCRbeta CDR3 regions were amplified from genomic DNA using the immunoSEQ Assay, a bias-controlled multiplex PCR. From the authors' description of their analysis: Nucleated cell counts per sample were estimated from amplification of reference gene primers within the assay. To quantify the absolute abundance of each unique TCRbeta CDR3 rearrangement, sequence reads were collapsed and filtered. For each sample, productive Simpson clonality was calculated by taking the square root of Simpson's diversity index across productive rearrangements. Imported from immuneACCESS, the table was reduced by TCRdb to in-frame sequences with V and J called. These copies leave out some clones; in studies compared against another copy, an unresolved V gene accounts for under half, and the cause of the remainder is not known. V and J calls and clone size follow that table, whereas D and trimming were derived from the DNA. Here the sample has about 140,000 clones; 75% to 85% occur a single time. The top ten hold more than 3.5% of the sample.

Whole blood was collected in K2EDTA tubes by collaborating institutions according to the institutions' own protocols. For TCRbeta analysis, collaborators shipped samples in one of three forms: frozen whole blood, isolated PBMCs, or DNA extracted from either of those sample types. CDR1 and CDR2 are drawn from the germline V gene: SGHTA, FQGNSA. The germline ends are 10 bases apart after V is trimmed by 3 bases and J by 7 bases. Including cysteine and phenylalanine, the CDR3 has 13 amino acids. Solely the CDR3 DNA is kept, with 39 bases framed from the first base. These data are taken from a study of blood T cell repertoires in COVID-19 (dated by TCRdb to the early 2020s). Describing the broader study: Samples from collaborators originated in the United States, Italy and Spain and spanned both the acute and convalescent phases of COVID-19. The prospective study material was composed of cDNA or gDNA derived from T cells, B-cell-depleted T cells, or PBMCs. Deeply sampled blood TCRbeta repertoires from subjects exposed to, actively infected with, or recovered from COVID-19 were included in the dataset. The repertoires were made available in a free public database intended to serve as a resource for research on the immune response to SARS-CoV-2. The samples were drawn from the first 160 participants of the ongoing ImmuneRACE study and from 1,254 subjects provided by 6 global collaborators. Sample metadata almost always included a de-identified subject ID, COVID-19 status, age in years and sex. Where HLA class I and class II types were available, the types were taken from metadata supplied by the sample provider, not from assay-based typing. Results the study describes overall, beyond this receptor: The quantity of clinical and demographic metadata differed by source and by participant and was supplied without curation.

The origin of this receptor is a woman of 80 years or more with active or convalescent COVID-19. The chain employs TRBV7-2 and TRBJ2-1, with a weak D call of TRBD2 (6 bases match). Sequencing used peripheral blood. Here the CDR3 is given as CASSLGRENEQFF. The DNA is TGTGCCAGCAGCTTGGGGCGGGAAAATGAGCAGTTCTTC.